The T cell receptor beta chain described here comes from a study of T-cell memory formation after mild COVID-19. Study-wide background: TCR clusters largely stayed donor specific.

To note about this clonotype: Antigen: not known.

Germline V gene sequence: CDR1 SGHDT, CDR2 YYEEEE. This CDR3 is 15 amino acids long. The trim removed 4 bases at V and 0 bases at J, leaving 4 bases unmatched. 5'RACE, which relied on constant-segment primers, yielded TCR alpha and TCR beta cDNA libraries carrying sample barcodes and UMIs. From the 5' RACE reads, TCRdb called clonotypes with MiXCR, one entry per CDR3 protein. In the table there are approximately 350,000 distinct CDR3 sequences, around 30% of which are singletons. Study-level results: There were some responding clones in pre-infection memory, which suggested that cross-reactive memory had joined. There was a balanced CD4/CD8 profile in clones contracting day 15 to 85, and later expanders leaned CD4+.

The TCR sequence derives from an adult woman who had mild COVID-19 (a few samples of this study predate the infection). Cell type and time point are not known. The chain employs TRBV5-6 and TRBJ2-1; 7 bases align to TRBD1. The specimen was PBMCs or a T cell subset sorted from them (not recorded which). CDR3 sequence (DNA): TGTGCCAGCAGCCACAGGGGTAACTCCTACAATGAGCAGTTCTTC. This translates into CASSHRGNSYNEQFF.